Listed here is a single T cell receptor (beta chain). Generated by immunoSEQ multiplex PCR, the TCRdb table keeps only in-frame clones and is missing some. Of around 77,000 clones listed, roughly 85% were seen once; the top ten hold 2% to 3%. The sample is drawn from a study of radiation and T cells in renal cell carcinoma. The sample's time point: blood 4 weeks post-SBRT, at nephrectomy. This sample's treatment: 15 Gy SBRT to primary tumor, nephrectomy 4 weeks later. Nephrectomy followed 15 Gy stereotactic body radiation by 4 weeks. The sequence was collected from a woman aged 55-70 years with renal cell carcinoma. Sample: blood, taken from a patient whose treatment included radiotherapy and nephrectomy.

CDR3 nucleotides: TGTGCCAGCTCCGCACCGGAGTCAACTAATGAAAAACTGTTTTTT. Protein product: CASSAPESTNEKLFF. V and J are TRBV28 and TRBJ1-4; unclear D gene. Germline V CDR1 and CDR2: MDHEN, SYDVKM. Trimming left V 8 bases short and J 0 bases short, with 13 bases between. The CDR3 is 15 residues long.